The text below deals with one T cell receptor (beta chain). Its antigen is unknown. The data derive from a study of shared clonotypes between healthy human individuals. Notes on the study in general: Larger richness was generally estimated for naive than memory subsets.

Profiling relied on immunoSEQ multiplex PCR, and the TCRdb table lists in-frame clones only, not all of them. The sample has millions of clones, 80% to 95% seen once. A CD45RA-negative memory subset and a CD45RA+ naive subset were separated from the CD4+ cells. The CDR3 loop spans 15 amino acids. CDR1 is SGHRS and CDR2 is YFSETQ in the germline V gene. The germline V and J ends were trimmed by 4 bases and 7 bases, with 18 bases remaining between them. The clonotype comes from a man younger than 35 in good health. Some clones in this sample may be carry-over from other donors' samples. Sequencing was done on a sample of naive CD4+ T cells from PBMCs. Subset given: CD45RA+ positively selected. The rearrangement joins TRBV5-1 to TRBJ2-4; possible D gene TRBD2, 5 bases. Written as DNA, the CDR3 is TGCGCCAGCAGCCAGGAAGAGGGAACTTTTAACATTCAGTACTTC. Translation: CASSQEEGTFNIQYF.